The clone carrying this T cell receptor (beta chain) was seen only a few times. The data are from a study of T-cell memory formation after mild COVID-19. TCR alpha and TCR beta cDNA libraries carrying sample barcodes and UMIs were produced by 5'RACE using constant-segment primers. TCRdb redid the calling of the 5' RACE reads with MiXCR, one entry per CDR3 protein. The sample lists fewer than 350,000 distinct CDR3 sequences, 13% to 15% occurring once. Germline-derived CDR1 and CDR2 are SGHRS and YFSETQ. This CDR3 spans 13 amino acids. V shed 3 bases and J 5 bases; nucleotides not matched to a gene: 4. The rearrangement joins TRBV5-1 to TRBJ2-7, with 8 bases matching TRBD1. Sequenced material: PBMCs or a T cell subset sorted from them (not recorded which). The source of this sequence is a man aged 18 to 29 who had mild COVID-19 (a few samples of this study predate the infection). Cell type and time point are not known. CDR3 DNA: TGCGCCAGCAGCTCAGCAGGGGGCCACGAGCAGTACGTC. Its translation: CASSSAGGHEQYV.